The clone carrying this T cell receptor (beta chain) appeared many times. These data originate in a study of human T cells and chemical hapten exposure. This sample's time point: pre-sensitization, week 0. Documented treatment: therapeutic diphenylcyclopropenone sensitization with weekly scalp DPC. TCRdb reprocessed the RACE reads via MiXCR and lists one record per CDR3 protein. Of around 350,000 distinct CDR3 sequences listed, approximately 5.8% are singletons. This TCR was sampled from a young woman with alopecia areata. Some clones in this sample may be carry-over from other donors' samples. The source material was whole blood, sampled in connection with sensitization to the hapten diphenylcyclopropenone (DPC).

CDR3: CASSQEDGGNQPQHF. DNA of the CDR3: TGCGCCAGCAGCCAAGAGGACGGAGGCAATCAGCCCCAGCATTTT. The rearrangement links TRBV4-3 to TRBJ1-5; D uncertain. Germline CDR1 and CDR2: LGHNA and YSLEER. This CDR3 spans 15 amino acids. Trimming took off 0 bases at V and 2 bases at J, with 8 bases between the two ends.